This T cell receptor beta chain was found in a study of T cells in Graves' hyperthyroidism and ophthalmopathy (dated by TCRdb to between 2018 and 2020). Broadly, across the study: Peripheral blood samples were taken at the time of initial diagnosis, prior to any treatment. Whether ophthalmopathy could be predicted prospectively was tested in an independent validation cohort made up of about 18 hyperthyroidism patients plus 17 patients who later progressed to ophthalmopathy. The 95 to 100 discovery patients were randomly split 7:3 into training and test sets. After blood sampling, hyperthyroidism patients were treated with methimazole at a starting dose of 30 mg daily, and ophthalmopathy patients were treated with high-dose intravenous methylprednisolone. In addition, the study compared T-cell repertoires in thyroid tissue and in blood from several Graves' hyperthyroidism patients. The paper reports TCR Vbeta CDR3 sequencing of some 140 peripheral blood samples: fewer than 50 ophthalmopathy, 75 to 80 hyperthyroidism and around 17 progressor patients. To identify TCR V-J signatures that set the groups apart, the researchers used a discovery cohort of 100 patients, made up of around 42 with Graves' ophthalmopathy and around 58 with stable Graves' hyperthyroidism. Here is what the overall study found, with its caveats: In cross-validation, a model built on a 13 V-J signature told ophthalmopathy apart from stable hyperthyroidism with 87.88% sensitivity and roughly 82% specificity, and in testing the same model reached 80%/75%. During validation, the model predicted progression to ophthalmopathy a median of roughly 7.1 months ahead of onset, with almost 71% sensitivity and more than 72% specificity. Most expanded thyroid clonotypes (frequency above 0.001) were also found in blood, which suggests that blood repertoires may mirror thyroid immune responses. No statistical method was used to fix the sample size in advance, and group allocation was not hidden from the investigators.

Stable Graves' hyperthyroidism was defined as the absence of progression to ophthalmopathy over 18 months of follow-up. Hyperthyroidism patients were newly diagnosed, with disease duration under 2 months, and aged 18 to 65 years. Any patient with an uncontrolled infection, another autoimmune disease, pregnancy or lactation was excluded. Diagnoses were established on the basis of clinical symptoms, serum thyroxine and TRAb, thyroid ultrasound, and orbital computed tomography. PBMCs were separated from under 11 ml of fresh peripheral blood using Ficoll-Paque density gradient centrifugation. Trizol reagent was used to extract total RNA, and RNA quality was then checked on an Agilent 2100 Bioanalyzer. TCR beta CDR3 regions were amplified from RNA transcripts. A first-round RT-PCR of the TCR CDR3 used the HTBI primer set with the Qiagen OneStep RT-PCR kit. Libraries were constructed in a second round of multiplex PCR, after which size selection and purification were carried out. Libraries were sequenced paired-end with 100 bp reads on an Illumina HiSeq2000. The authors processed their data as follows. SOAPnuke was used to process the raw data, removing reads that contained adapters or uncalled bases, had a mean Phred below 15, or lacked an exact match to the constant primer or identifier. High-quality paired reads were merged with COPE v1.2.5, and unique nucleotide sequences were defined as clonotypes. Clonotypes were aligned to IMGT TRBV, TRBD and TRBJ reference segments using MiTCR v1.1. The analysis included only V-J combinations with a frequency above 0.0001, which together covered 99.2% of the repertoires. A TCS score was defined as the ratio of F50 (clonal expansion) to E x V (chaos), with BLOSUM62-based TCRdist applied between CDR3 peptides within each V-J. Welch's t-statistics and random forest reduced 514 V-J features to roughly 13, which were used in a naive Bayes classifier (R e1071). TCRdb ran its own pipeline on the public reads, namely fastp trimming at Q25 and MiXCR clone calling, and kept in-frame beta chains. Rows with a matching CDR3 protein are joined into one entry that keeps the most common DNA and genes. V and J calls and clone size were set by TCRdb, not the authors. For this sample the table gives 300,000 to 400,000 distinct CDR3 sequences, of which over 15% were detected only once. The top ten clonotypes cover approximately 49% of the sample.

Trimming removed 5 bases from V and 6 bases from J; the gene matches leave 11 bases unexplained. Inclusive of the bounding cysteine and phenylalanine, the CDR3 is 16 residues long. Only the CDR3 DNA stays, 48 bases, in frame from base 1. The germline V gene yields SGHAT for CDR1 and FQNNGV for CDR2. This clonotype was detected many times. Its specific antigen is unknown. No clone much larger than this one lies a single base away; base qualities are absent. The V and J segments used are TRBV11-2 and TRBJ2-3, with TRBD2 matching 10 junction bases. This TCR came from a woman between 45 and 65 years old with Graves' hyperthyroidism. Sequenced: blood. The CDR3 region reads CASSPSGRAYKDTQYF. The sequenced DNA: TGTGCCAGCAGCCCCAGCGGGAGGGCCTATAAGGATACGCAGTATTTT.